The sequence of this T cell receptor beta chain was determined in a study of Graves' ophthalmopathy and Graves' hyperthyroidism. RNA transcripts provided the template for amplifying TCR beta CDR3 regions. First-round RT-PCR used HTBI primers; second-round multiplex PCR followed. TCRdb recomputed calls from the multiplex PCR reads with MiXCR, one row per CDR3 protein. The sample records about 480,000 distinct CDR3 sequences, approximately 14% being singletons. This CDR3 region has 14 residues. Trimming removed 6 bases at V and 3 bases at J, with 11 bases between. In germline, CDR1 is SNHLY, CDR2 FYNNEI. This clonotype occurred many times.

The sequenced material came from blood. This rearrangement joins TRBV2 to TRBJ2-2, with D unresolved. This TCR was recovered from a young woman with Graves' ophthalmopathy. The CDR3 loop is CASSMGADTGELFF. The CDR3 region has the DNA TGTGCCAGCAGCATGGGCGCCGACACCGGGGAGCTGTTTTTT.